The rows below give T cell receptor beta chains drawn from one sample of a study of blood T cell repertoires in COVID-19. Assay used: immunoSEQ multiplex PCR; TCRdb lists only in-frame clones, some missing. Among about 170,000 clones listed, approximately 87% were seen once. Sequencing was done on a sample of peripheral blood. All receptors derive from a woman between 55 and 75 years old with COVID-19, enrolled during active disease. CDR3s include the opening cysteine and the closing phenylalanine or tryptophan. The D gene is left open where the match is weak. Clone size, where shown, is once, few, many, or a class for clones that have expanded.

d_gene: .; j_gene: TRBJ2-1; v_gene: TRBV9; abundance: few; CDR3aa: CASSPRGGSNEQFF; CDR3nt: TGTGCCAGCAGCCCGAGGGGGGGAAGCAATGAGCAGTTCTTC
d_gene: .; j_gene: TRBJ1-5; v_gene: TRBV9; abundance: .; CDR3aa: CASSQSNQPQHF; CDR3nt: TGTGCCAGCAGCCAAAGCAATCAGCCCCAGCATTTT
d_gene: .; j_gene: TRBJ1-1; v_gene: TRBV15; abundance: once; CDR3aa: CATSGTQSGGMEGAFF; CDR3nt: TGTGCCACCAGCGGTACTCAGTCGGGGGGCATGGAAGGAGCTTTCTTT
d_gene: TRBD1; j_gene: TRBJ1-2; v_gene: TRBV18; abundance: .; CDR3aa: CASSPLSVGGTYGYTF; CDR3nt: TGTGCCAGCTCACCACTAAGCGTAGGGGGCACCTATGGCTACACCTTC
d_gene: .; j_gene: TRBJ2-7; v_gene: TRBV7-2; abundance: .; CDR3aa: CASSLTGVGDYEQYF; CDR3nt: TGTGCCAGCAGCTTAACGGGGGTGGGGGACTACGAGCAGTACTTC
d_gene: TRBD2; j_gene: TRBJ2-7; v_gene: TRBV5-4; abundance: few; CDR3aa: CASSLTSALIEQYF; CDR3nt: TGTGCCAGCAGCTTAACTAGCGCTCTCATCGAGCAGTACTTC
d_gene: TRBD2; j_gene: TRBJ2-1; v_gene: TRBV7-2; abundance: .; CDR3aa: CASSLAFSGRAYNEQFF; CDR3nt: TGTGCCAGCAGCTTAGCGTTCAGCGGGAGGGCCTACAATGAGCAGTTCTTC
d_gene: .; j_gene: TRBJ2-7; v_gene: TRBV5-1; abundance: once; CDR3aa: CASSLERAYEQYF; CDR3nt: TGCGCCAGCAGCTTGGAACGGGCCTACGAGCAGTACTTC
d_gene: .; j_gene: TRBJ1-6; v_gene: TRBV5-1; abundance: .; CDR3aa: CASSLGPERNSPLHF; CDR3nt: TGCGCCAGCAGCCTAGGCCCGGAAAGGAATTCACCCCTCCACTTT
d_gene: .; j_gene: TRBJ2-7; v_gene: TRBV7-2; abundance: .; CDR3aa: CASSLSVSYEQYF; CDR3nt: TGTGCCAGCAGCTTATCGGTTAGCTACGAGCAGTACTTC
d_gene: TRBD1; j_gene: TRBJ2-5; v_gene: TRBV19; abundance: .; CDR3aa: CASSSGTGGAETQYF; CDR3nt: TGTGCCAGTAGTAGCGGGACAGGGGGCGCGGAGACCCAGTACTTC
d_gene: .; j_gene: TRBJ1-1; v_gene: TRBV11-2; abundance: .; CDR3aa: CASSPGGRDTEAFF; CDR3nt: TGTGCCAGCAGCCCCGGGGGGCGGGACACTGAAGCTTTCTTT
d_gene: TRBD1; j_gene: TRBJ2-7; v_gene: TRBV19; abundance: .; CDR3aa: CASTPDRAHEQYF; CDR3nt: TGTGCCAGTACCCCGGACAGGGCTCACGAGCAGTACTTC
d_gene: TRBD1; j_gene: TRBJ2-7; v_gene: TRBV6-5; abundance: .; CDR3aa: CATQGSGTGLHEQYF; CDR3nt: TGTGCCACCCAGGGAAGCGGGACAGGGCTGCACGAGCAGTACTTC
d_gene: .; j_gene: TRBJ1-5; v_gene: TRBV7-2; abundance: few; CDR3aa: CASSLAPGQPQHF; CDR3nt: TGTGCCAGCAGCTTAGCCCCAGGCCAGCCCCAGCATTTT
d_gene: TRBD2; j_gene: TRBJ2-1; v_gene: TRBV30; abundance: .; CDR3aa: CAWSGTSGAPSYNEQFF; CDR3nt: TGTGCCTGGAGTGGGACTAGCGGGGCCCCCAGTTACAATGAGCAGTTCTTC
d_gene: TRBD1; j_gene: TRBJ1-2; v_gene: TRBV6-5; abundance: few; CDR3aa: CASSYGQGYYGYTF; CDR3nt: TGTGCCAGCAGTTACGGACAGGGCTACTATGGCTACACCTTC
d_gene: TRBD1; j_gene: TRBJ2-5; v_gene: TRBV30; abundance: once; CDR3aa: CAWGQGAGVKTQYF; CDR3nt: TGTGCCTGGGGACAGGGGGCTGGTGTAAAGACCCAGTACTTC
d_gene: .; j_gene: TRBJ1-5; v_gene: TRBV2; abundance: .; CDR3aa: CASRADRPIRPQHF; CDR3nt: TGTGCCAGCAGAGCCGACAGGCCGATCCGACCCCAGCATTTT
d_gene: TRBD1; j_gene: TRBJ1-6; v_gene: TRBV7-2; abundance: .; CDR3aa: CASSQGGPGRTIPNSPLHF; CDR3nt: TGTGCCAGCAGCCAAGGGGGCCCGGGCAGGACAATACCCAATTCACCCCTCCACTTT